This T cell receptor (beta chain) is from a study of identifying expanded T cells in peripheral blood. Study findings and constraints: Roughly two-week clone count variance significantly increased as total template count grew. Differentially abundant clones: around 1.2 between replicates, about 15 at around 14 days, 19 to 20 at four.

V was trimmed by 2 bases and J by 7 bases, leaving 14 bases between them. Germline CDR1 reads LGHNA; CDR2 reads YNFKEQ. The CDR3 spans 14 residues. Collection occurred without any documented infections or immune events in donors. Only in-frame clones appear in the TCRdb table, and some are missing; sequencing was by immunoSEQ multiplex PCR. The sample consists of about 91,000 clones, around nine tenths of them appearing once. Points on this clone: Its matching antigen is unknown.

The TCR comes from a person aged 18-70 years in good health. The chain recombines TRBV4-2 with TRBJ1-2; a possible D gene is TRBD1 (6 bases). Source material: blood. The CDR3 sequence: CASSQQDSFSGYTF. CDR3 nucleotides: TGTGCCAGCAGCCAACAGGACAGTTTCTCTGGCTACACCTTC.